This is a list of T cell receptor beta chains from one sample in a study of cytomegalovirus exposure and HLA in healthy donors. Sequenced by immunoSEQ multiplex PCR; TCRdb stores in-frame clones only, minus some. The sample lists 280,000 or so clones; 80% to 90% were seen once. The sequenced material came from PBMCs. The receptors were gathered from a woman in her late teens or twenties in good health and CMV-seronegative. Each CDR3 is given without its conserved first and last residue.

AIRQGDDGYT TRBJ1-2 TRBV6-6
ASSAAGAPGEQY TRBJ2-7 TRBV5-1
ASSPGQVGGAF TRBJ1-1 TRBV13
ARNSGTGLNTIY TRBJ1-3 TRBV30
ASSDRDSGNTIY TRBJ1-3 TRBV5-5
ASSESGRSSYNSPLH TRBJ1-6 TRBV6-1
ASSHYQGRAF TRBJ1-1 TRBV4-2
ASSEKGALGYT TRBJ1-2 TRBV2
ASGLRTGMNTEAF TRBJ1-1 TRBV12-5
AWTPGRAITYEQY TRBJ2-7 TRBV30
ASSEPQGEAF TRBJ1-1 TRBV10-2
ASSQTDRDYNSPLH TRBJ1-6 TRBV4-1
ASSLSGTSGSYEQY TRBJ2-7 TRBV19
ASSLLDRANTEAF TRBJ1-1 TRBV5-5
ASSQDRGHPEAF TRBJ1-1 TRBV5-4
ASSQDTASGAPWETQY TRBJ2-5 TRBV4-1
ASSLAPSGGAYNEQF TRBJ2-1 TRBV7-9
ASSQTGGNGNTIY TRBJ1-3 TRBV4-1
ASIGQGYEAF TRBJ1-1 TRBV5-1
ASSASGGSVPHEQY TRBJ2-7 TRBV9
ASSLVVGATEAF TRBJ1-1 TRBV5-1
ASSSGAAGTGNTIY TRBJ1-3 TRBV27
ASTRPDRRYGYT TRBJ1-2 TRBV6-1
ASSEALGTGLFLVVNTEAF TRBJ1-1 TRBV6-1
ASSFESGLGNEQF TRBJ2-1 TRBV5-1
ASSERRLVWNEQF TRBJ2-1 TRBV2
ASSRTGGTGEKLF TRBJ1-4 TRBV6-5
ASMTSGWRGGEQY TRBJ2-7 TRBV6-5
SSSLGSLSYEQY TRBJ2-7 TRBV7-9
ASSPGGRGLTGELF TRBJ2-2 TRBV5-4
ASSGSRGRRDEQY NA TRBV5-6
ASKFVRGAAYEQY TRBJ2-7 TRBV2
ASSVGGDSGSYEQY TRBJ2-7 TRBV9
SVGQGYTGELF TRBJ2-2 TRBV29-1
ASGQGMLYGYT TRBJ1-2 TRBV11-2
ASRQESGYGEQF TRBJ2-1 TRBV2
ASSQLAGASTDTQY TRBJ2-3 TRBV4-2
ASSLVQGTYEQY TRBJ2-7 TRBV5-8
ASRIQGGELGGYT TRBJ1-2 TRBV6-5
ASSSGQGDYEQY TRBJ2-7 TRBV7-6
ASSERYEQY TRBJ2-7 TRBV2
ASSLGTVYGYT TRBJ1-2 TRBV5-1
ASSARQGLYEQY TRBJ2-7 TRBV6-1
ASSYSGGGFENEQF TRBJ2-1 TRBV6-5